This T cell receptor (beta chain) is from a study of blood T cell repertoires in COVID-19 (dated by TCRdb to 2019 to 2021). Study-level background: Samples covering the acute and convalescent phases of COVID-19 were provided by collaborators in the United States, Italy and Spain. The material from the prospective study consisted of cDNA or gDNA derived from T cells, B-cell-depleted T cells, or PBMCs. Subjects who had been exposed to COVID-19, were actively infected with it, or had recovered from it provided the deeply sampled blood TCRbeta repertoires that made up the dataset. The repertoires were released in a freely available public database meant as a resource for research on the immune response to SARS-CoV-2. Samples came from the ongoing ImmuneRACE study (first 160 participants) plus 1,254 subjects from 6 global collaborators. A de-identified subject ID, COVID-19 status, age in years and sex were almost always included in the sample metadata. Where HLA class I and class II types were available, the types were taken from metadata supplied by the sample provider, not from assay-based typing. Paper-wide results and their limitations: Clinical and demographic metadata were provided uncurated, with the amount varying by source and participant.

For this clone: The target of this receptor is not known. It has no much larger one-base neighbor in the sample; base qualities were not kept.

A distance of 13 bases separates the germline ends of V and J, which lose 11 bases and 2 bases respectively. Reading from cysteine to phenylalanine, the CDR3 counts 13 amino acids. CDR3 DNA is the only sequence kept; it has 39 bases, read in frame from the first base. As encoded in the germline V gene, CDR1 is MDHEN while CDR2 is SYDVKM. TCRbeta CDR3 regions were amplified from genomic DNA by means of the immunoSEQ Assay, a bias-controlled multiplex PCR. The paper's processing steps were these. Nucleated cell counts per sample were estimated from amplification of reference gene primers within the assay. To quantify the absolute abundance of each unique TCRbeta CDR3 rearrangement, sequence reads were collapsed and filtered. For each sample, productive Simpson clonality was calculated as the square root of Simpson's diversity index over productive rearrangements. TCRdb re-hosts the immuneACCESS table, in-frame sequences only. Its copies lack some clones; in the studies checked, an unresolved V gene accounts for under half of them, and the cause for the rest is not known. Clone size and the V and J calls come from that table; the DNA yielded D and trimming. The sample table contains fewer than 200,000 clones; only one count was recorded for 80% to 90% of them. Less than 4.5% of the sample is taken by the ten largest.

Participants in the prospective study were enrolled through a virtual design, were aged about 18 to 100 years, and lived in about two dozen United States geographic areas. In the prospective study, participants were assigned to cohorts based on the clinical history participants reported in a screening survey and a study questionnaire. In the prospective study, mobile phlebotomists collected whole blood, serum and a nasopharyngeal or oropharyngeal swab from each participant. Participants in the prospective study had the option to provide additional blood draws and questionnaires over a roughly 2-month period. Before DNA extraction, blood samples from the prospective study were shipped at room temperature or frozen.

The chain employs TRBV28 and TRBJ1-5, with the D gene uncertain. This sequence was found in a woman in her forties or fifties in a cohort exposed to, infected with or recovered from COVID-19 (not recorded which). Sequenced: PBMCs or T cells enriched from blood (not recorded which). This receptor carries the CDR3 CAARWAGNQPQHF. The DNA is TGTGCCGCCCGGTGGGCAGGCAATCAGCCCCAGCATTTT.